A selection of T cell receptor beta chains follows, all from one sample in a study of blood T cell repertoires in COVID-19. Assay used: immunoSEQ multiplex PCR; TCRdb lists only in-frame clones, some missing. The data show 250,000 to 300,000 clones, around 89% seen once. The sample consisted of peripheral blood. Source of these receptors: a woman in her sixties with acute or convalescent COVID-19. The CDR3 runs from the conserved cysteine through the conserved F or W. A D gene is named only where the DNA matches it firmly. Only part of the rows carry a size: once, few, many, or a class if the clone is expanded.

j_gene,v_gene,abundance,d_gene,CDR3nt,CDR3aa
TRBJ1-1,TRBV2,NA,NA,TGTGCCACCGCCGTTAGACACCAAGCTTTCTTT,CATAVRHQAFF
TRBJ2-5,TRBV6-5,NA,NA,TGTGCCAGCAGTTACGGGGGCGGTAGGCAAGAGACCCAGTACTTC,CASSYGGGRQETQYF
TRBJ2-3,TRBV28,NA,TRBD2,TGTGCCAGCAGTTCCTTAGCGGGCCCGGTGACGGCTACGCAGTATTTT,CASSSLAGPVTATQYF
TRBJ2-7,TRBV11-3,NA,NA,TGTGCCAGCAGCAGAGGGGGTTACGAGCAGTACTTC,CASSRGGYEQYF
TRBJ1-5,TRBV3-1/TRBV3-2,many,NA,TGTGCCAGCAGCCAAGGCGCTCGTCAGCCCCAGCATTTT,CASSQGARQPQHF
TRBJ2-3,TRBV2,NA,TRBD1,TGTGCCAGCAGTTGGGACAGGGGGTTAAAAGATACGCAGTATTTT,CASSWDRGLKDTQYF
TRBJ2-7,TRBV7-2,NA,NA,TGTGCCAGCACCGAGCGGGCCTTCTCCTACGAGCAGTACTTC,CASTERAFSYEQYF
TRBJ2-2,TRBV5-1,few,TRBD1,TGCGCCAGCAGCCATTGGACCGGGACAGGGGGCACCGGGGAGCTGTTTTTT,CASSHWTGTGGTGELFF
TRBJ1-1,TRBV28,NA,TRBD1,TGTGCCAGCAGTTTAATAGACAGGGGGCGAAGGAACACTGAAGCTTTCTTT,CASSLIDRGRRNTEAFF
TRBJ2-5,TRBV5-1,NA,TRBD2,TGCGCCAGCAGCCCCGGGACTAGCGGGCAAGAGACCCAGTACTTC,CASSPGTSGQETQYF
TRBJ1-1,TRBV2,NA,NA,TGTGCCAGCAGTGAAGTCTACGTGAACACTGAAGCTTTCTTT,CASSEVYVNTEAFF
TRBJ1-2,TRBV7-2,NA,TRBD1,TGTGCCAGCAGCTTAGGGAGGGGGCGCAGCTATGGCTACACCTTC,CASSLGRGRSYGYTF
TRBJ2-3,TRBV4-1,NA,NA,TGCGCCAGCAGCCAAGAGCCCCGGGGAACAGATACGCAGTATTTT,CASSQEPRGTDTQYF
TRBJ2-3,TRBV6-2/TRBV6-3,NA,TRBD2,TGTGCCAGCAGTTTCTCAAGACTAGCTGTCACAGATACGCAGTATTTT,CASSFSRLAVTDTQYF
TRBJ1-1,TRBV12-3/TRBV12-4,NA,NA,TGTGCCAGCAGTTTCCGGGGCACTGAAGCTTTCTTT,CASSFRGTEAFF
TRBJ1-6,TRBV19,NA,NA,TGTGCCAGTAATCTGGGGGGCTCCTATAATTCACCCCTCCACTTT,CASNLGGSYNSPLHF
TRBJ1-1,TRBV10-3,NA,NA,TGTGCCATCAGTGGGCTCAGGGTGTCTGAAGCTTTCTTT,CAISGLRVSEAFF
TRBJ1-2,TRBV7-9,once,NA,TGTGCCAGCAGCTTAGCAAACAGCCACCCCTATGGCTACACCTTC,CASSLANSHPYGYTF
TRBJ2-1,TRBV27,NA,TRBD2,TGTGCCAGCAGTGATCCAGCGGGAGGGGGGGTAATTGAGCAGTTCTTC,CASSDPAGGGVIEQFF
TRBJ1-2,TRBV18,few,TRBD1,TGTGCCAGCTCAGAGGGACAGGGTTCTCTGTATGGCTACACCTTC,CASSEGQGSLYGYTF
TRBJ1-4,TRBV6-5,NA,NA,TGTGCCAGCAGGAGCGCGGCGACTAATGAAAAACTGTTTTTT,CASRSAATNEKLFF
TRBJ2-1,TRBV25-1,NA,NA,TGTGCCAGCAGTGAATGGAGGGTGAGTTACAATGAGCAGTTCTTC,CASSEWRVSYNEQFF
TRBJ2-1,TRBV6-4,NA,NA,TGTGCCAGCAGTGCCGCGGGGCACAATGAGCAGTTCTTC,CASSAAGHNEQFF
TRBJ1-5,TRBV6-4,NA,NA,TGTGCCAGCAGTCTAGAGGGTGCGAGCAATCAGCCCCAGCATTTT,CASSLEGASNQPQHF
TRBJ1-5,TRBV28,NA,TRBD1,TGTGCCAGCAGCCCCGGACAGGGAGCCAATCAGCCCCAGCATTTT,CASSPGQGANQPQHF
TRBJ1-1,TRBV3-1/TRBV3-2,NA,NA,TGTGCCAGCAGGAGTTTTGAAACTGAAGCTTTCTTT,CASRSFETEAFF
TRBJ2-7,TRBV18,NA,TRBD1,TGTGCCAGCTCACCGCTCGGGACCCAGGGGGTCAACGAGCAGTACTTC,CASSPLGTQGVNEQYF
TRBJ1-5,TRBV6-5,NA,NA,TGTGCCAGCAGCGCTATAGGAGGAAATCAGCCCCAGCATTTT,CASSAIGGNQPQHF
TRBJ1-5,TRBV7-8,few,NA,TGTGCCAGCAGCTTAGGTACAGGGTTTGATCAGCCCCAGCATTTT,CASSLGTGFDQPQHF
TRBJ2-1,TRBV11-2,NA,NA,TGTGCCAGCAGCTTAGTGCTTAGCTCCTACAATGAGCAGTTCTTC,CASSLVLSSYNEQFF
TRBJ1-1,TRBV10-3,NA,NA,TGTGCATGCGCCAATAGGCAGGTAATAGTCGCTGAAGCTTTCTTT,CACANRQVIVAEAFF
TRBJ2-1,TRBV5-4,NA,NA,TGTGCCAGCAGCCCCCGCTCCTACAATGAGCAGTTCTTC,CASSPRSYNEQFF
TRBJ1-5,TRBV5-6,NA,NA,TGTGCCAGCAGCTTGGGCGGGTTGGGGCAGCCCCAGCATTTT,CASSLGGLGQPQHF
TRBJ1-2,TRBV30,NA,NA,TGTGCCTGGAGTGGGTGGGGGGGCAGGTCTAACTATGGCTACACCTTC,CAWSGWGGRSNYGYTF
TRBJ2-5,TRBV7-9,once,NA,TGTGCCAGCAGCTTAGCCTCGGTTCGGGAGACCCAGTACTTC,CASSLASVRETQYF
TRBJ1-2,TRBV28,NA,NA,TGTGCCAGCAGTTTACAGACAGGCAGCTACTATGGCTACACCTTC,CASSLQTGSYYGYTF
TRBJ2-1,TRBV19,NA,TRBD2,TGTGCCAGTAGTGCCGTAGCGGGAAACTACAATGAGCAGTTCTTC,CASSAVAGNYNEQFF
TRBJ2-7,TRBV6-5,NA,TRBD1,TGTGCCAGCAGTACTGGACAGGGGGGGGGAGAGCAGTACTTC,CASSTGQGGGEQYF
TRBJ2-7,TRBV11-2,NA,NA,TGTGCCAGCAGCTTAGACAGGTTCTCCTACGAGCAGTACTTC,CASSLDRFSYEQYF
TRBJ1-1,TRBV7-5,NA,NA,TGTGCCAGATCGGGGAGCGGCACTGAAGCTTTCTTT,CARSGSGTEAFF